This TCR beta chain was identified during a study of beta chain features in type 1 diabetes. Points from the study as a whole: Whether HLA type influences TCRB rearrangement remained unresolved here. An over-representation of cells with high TCR expression could result from cDNA sequencing. The naive, central memory and Treg TCRB repertoires of patients appeared to be more similar to one another than those of healthy donors. In every one of the four CD4+ subsets, TCRB CDR3s were moderately but significantly shorter in Type 1 diabetes patients.

This clone was recorded a few times. The antigen remains undetermined. Since all of the isolated RNA was reverse transcribed, expressed TCRB transcripts were what got sequenced. Assay used: immunoSEQ multiplex PCR; TCRdb lists only in-frame clones, some missing. This sample has about 190,000 clones; 6.5% to 8.5% occur once, and the top ten carry roughly 0.5%. The source material was central memory CD4+ T cells from blood. This clonotype originated in a man between 18 and 35 years old with type 1 diabetes.

CDR3 nucleotide sequence: TGTGCCAGCAGTTCCTCTAGGGGTGAGCAGTACTTC. This sequence encodes CASSSSRGEQYF. The chain is built from TRBV7-8 and TRBJ2-7; tentative D call: TRBD1 (5 bases). Germline-derived CDR1 and CDR2 are SGHVS and FQNEAQ. The CDR3 runs 12 residues. The V and J ends lost 6 bases and 7 bases respectively, with 13 bases between them.